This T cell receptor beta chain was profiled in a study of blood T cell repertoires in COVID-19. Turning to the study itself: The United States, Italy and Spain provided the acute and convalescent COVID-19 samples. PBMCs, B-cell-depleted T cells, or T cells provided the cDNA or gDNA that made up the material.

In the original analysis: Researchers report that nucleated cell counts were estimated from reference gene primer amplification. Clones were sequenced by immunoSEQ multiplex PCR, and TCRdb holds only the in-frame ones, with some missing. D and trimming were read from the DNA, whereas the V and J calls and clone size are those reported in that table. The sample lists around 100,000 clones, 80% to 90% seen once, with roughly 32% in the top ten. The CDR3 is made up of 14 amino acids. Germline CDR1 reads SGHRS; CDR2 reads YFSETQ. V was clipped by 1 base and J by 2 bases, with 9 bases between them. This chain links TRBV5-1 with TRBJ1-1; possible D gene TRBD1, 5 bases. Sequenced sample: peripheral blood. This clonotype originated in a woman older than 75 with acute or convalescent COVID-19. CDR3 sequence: CASSLLGGNTEAFF. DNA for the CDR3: TGCGCCAGCAGCTTGTTGGGGGGTAACACTGAAGCTTTCTTT.